This TCR beta chain is from a study of cytomegalovirus exposure and HLA in healthy donors. Overall study results and limits: Among the most significant clusters, several appeared linked to common viral pathogens in a later analysis.

PCR involved 60 Vbeta and 13 Jbeta primers. Per the authors' pipeline: Unique TCR beta chains numbered about 72 million in a later analysis, with roughly 10 million shared. Sequencing used immunoSEQ multiplex PCR; TCRdb keeps in-frame clones, though not all of them. That table gives V, J and clone size, and the DNA gave D and trimming. The top ten clones hold approximately 1.2% of a sample with over 150,000 clones, around four fifths of them seen once. Remarks on this clone: Its antigen is undetermined.

Input material: PBMCs. The TCR comes from a boy between 2 and 10 years old in good health and CMV-seronegative.

CDR3 residues: CASGLGNTIYF. In DNA, the CDR3 is TGTGCTAGTGGCCTAGGAAACACCATATATTTT. The chain is built from TRBV12-5 and TRBJ1-3; the D is unclear. Germline CDR1 reads LGHNT; CDR2 reads FRNRAP. Trimming took 6 bases from V and 4 from J, leaving 4 bases between them. There are 11 residues in the CDR3. The entire variable domain, with the rest obtained from reference TRBV12-5 and TRBJ1-3, is as follows: DARVTQTPRHKVTEMGQEVTMRCQPILGHNTVFWYRQTMMQGLELLAYFRNRAPLDDSGMPKDRFSAEMPDATLATLKIQPSEPRDSAVYFCASGLGNTIYFGEGSWLTVV.